This T cell receptor beta chain was recorded in a study of T cells in Graves' hyperthyroidism and ophthalmopathy. Germline values: CDR1 SEHNR, CDR2 FQNEAQ (reference sequence). V lost 1 base and J lost 5, with 6 bases in between. The CDR3 runs to 13 residues. RNA transcripts provided the source from which TCR beta CDR3 regions were amplified. Carried out on the TCR CDR3, a first-round RT-PCR used the HTBI primer set. MiXCR was run by TCRdb on the multiplex PCR reads, yielding one entry per CDR3 protein. The data hold 700,000 or so distinct CDR3 sequences, with about 15% observed a single time. Material for sequencing was blood. The chain recombines TRBV7-9 with TRBJ2-1; D may be TRBD2 (5 bases). The TCR comes from a man aged 18 to 35 with Graves' hyperthyroidism. The CDR3 DNA sequence: TGTGCCAGCAGCTTAGTACTAGACAATGAGCAGTTCTTC. Translation gives CASSLVLDNEQFF.